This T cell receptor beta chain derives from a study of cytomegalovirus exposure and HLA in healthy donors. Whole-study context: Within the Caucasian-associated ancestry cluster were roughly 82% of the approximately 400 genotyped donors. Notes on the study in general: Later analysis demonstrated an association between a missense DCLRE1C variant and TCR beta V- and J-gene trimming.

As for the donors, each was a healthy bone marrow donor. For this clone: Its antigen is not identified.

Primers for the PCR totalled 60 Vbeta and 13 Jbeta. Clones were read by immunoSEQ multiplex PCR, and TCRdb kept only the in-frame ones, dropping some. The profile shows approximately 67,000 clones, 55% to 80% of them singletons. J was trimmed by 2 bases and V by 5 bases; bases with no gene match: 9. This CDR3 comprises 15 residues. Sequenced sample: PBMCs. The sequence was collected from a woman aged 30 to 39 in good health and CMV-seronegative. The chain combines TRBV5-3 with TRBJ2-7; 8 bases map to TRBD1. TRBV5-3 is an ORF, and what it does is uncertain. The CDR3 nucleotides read TGTGCCAGAAGGTATGACAGGGGCGTCCCCTACGAGCAGTACTTC. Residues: CARRYDRGVPYEQYF.